This entry features one T cell receptor (beta chain) sequence. The antigen remains unidentified. Unique molecular identifiers were carried by the TCR beta cDNA libraries. TCRdb re-analysed the PCR reads in MiXCR, keeping a single row per CDR3 protein. The sample shows roughly 700,000 distinct CDR3 sequences, 30% of them seen only once. The data originate from a study of post-analysis software for immune sequencing data. About the research overall: There were relapsing-remitting, secondary progressive and progressive-relapsing multiple sclerosis among the disease courses included. Study-wide points: Normalized Chao1 diversity was significantly reduced in patients versus controls. Controls showed lower frequencies than patients for roughly five TRBV segments, and TRBV5-6, TRBV5-1 and TRBV20-1 were among these. When the samples were clustered directly with F measure, those that had been prepared in the same batch showed strong co-clustering.

This CDR3 has 14 residues. The V gene lost 4 bases and the J gene lost 8 bases, with 17 bases spanning the gap. The J gene is TRBJ1-2, the V gene TRBV12-3 or TRBV12-4, with a weak D call TRBD1 (6 bases). Sample: blood. This clonotype was sampled from a girl aged 5 to 17 with multiple sclerosis. CDR3 sequence reads: CASSYPQGTGGYTF. The CDR3 nucleotides are TGTGCCAGCAGTTACCCACAGGGTACTGGGGGCTACACCTTC.